This T cell receptor beta chain was identified in a study of OX40 agonist ivuxolimab in advanced cancers. Overall study context: An anti-OX40 (CD134) antibody with agonistic activity, ivuxolimab, was administered to patients.

TCRdb's copy holds only in-frame clones and misses some; the assay was immunoSEQ multiplex PCR. Among about 78,000 clones, around 82% were seen once, and the ten largest hold 2% to 2.5%. Any history of autoimmune disease or systemic immunosuppression disqualified patients. The CDR3 runs 14 residues. V was clipped by 2 bases and J by 6 bases, with 12 bases between them. CDR1 is SGHDN and CDR2 is FVKESK in the germline V gene. Points from the study as a whole: Relative to CD4+, CD8+ T cells held more expanded clones on average. With doses of 0.1 to 3.0 mg/kg, CD4+ and CD8+ blood T cells had undergone clonal expansion by week 6.

Regarding this clone: Its cognate antigen is unknown.

The chain recombines TRBV14 with TRBJ2-3; no clear D gene. The material was CD4+ or CD8+ T cells sorted from blood, obtained in a trial of the OX40 agonist ivuxolimab. This sequence originates from an adult with an advanced solid tumor such as melanoma, head and neck, liver or kidney cancer. The CDR3 is CASSQRTGLDTQYF. CDR3 DNA sequence: TGTGCCAGCAGCCAACGGACCGGTCTGGATACGCAGTATTTT.